The clone carrying this T cell receptor (beta chain) was detected only once. TCRdb's table, derived via immunoSEQ multiplex PCR, lists solely in-frame clones and lacks some. The sample records millions of clones, about 95% being singletons. The donor population consisted of healthy HIV-negative adults with no recent acute infections or vaccinations. Splitting of CD4+ cells produced CD45RA+ naive and CD45RA-negative memory subsets. The sample belongs to a study of shared clonotypes between healthy human individuals. The receptor was derived from a man younger than 30 in good health. The sample consisted of naive CD4+ T cells sorted from blood. Noted subset: CD45RA+ positively selected.

CDR3 amino acids: CASSTGTGSYQETQYF. The CDR3 region has the DNA TGTGCCAGCAGTACCGGGACAGGGAGCTATCAAGAGACCCAGTACTTC. J is TRBJ2-5 and V is TRBV2; the match to TRBD1 covers 9 bases. The V segment lost 5 bases and the J segment 2 bases; nucleotides outside the gene matches: 9. The germline CDR1 and CDR2 sequences are SNHLY and FYNNEI. The CDR3 spans 16 residues.